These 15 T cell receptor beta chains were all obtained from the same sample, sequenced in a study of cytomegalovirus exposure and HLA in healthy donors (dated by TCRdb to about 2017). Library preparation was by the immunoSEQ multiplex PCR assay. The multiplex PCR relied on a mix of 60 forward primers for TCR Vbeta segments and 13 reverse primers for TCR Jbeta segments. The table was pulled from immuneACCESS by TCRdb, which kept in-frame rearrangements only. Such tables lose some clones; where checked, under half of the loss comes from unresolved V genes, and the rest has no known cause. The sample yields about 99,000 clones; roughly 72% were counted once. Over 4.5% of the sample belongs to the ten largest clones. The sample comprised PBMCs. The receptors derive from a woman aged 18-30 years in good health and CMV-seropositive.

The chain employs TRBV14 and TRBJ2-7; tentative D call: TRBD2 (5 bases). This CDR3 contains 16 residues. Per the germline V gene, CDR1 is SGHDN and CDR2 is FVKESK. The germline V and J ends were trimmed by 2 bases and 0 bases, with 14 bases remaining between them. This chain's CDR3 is CASSQRLAGGSYEQYF. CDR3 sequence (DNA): TGTGCCAGCAGCCAACGTCTAGCAGGCGGCTCCTACGAGCAGTACTTC.

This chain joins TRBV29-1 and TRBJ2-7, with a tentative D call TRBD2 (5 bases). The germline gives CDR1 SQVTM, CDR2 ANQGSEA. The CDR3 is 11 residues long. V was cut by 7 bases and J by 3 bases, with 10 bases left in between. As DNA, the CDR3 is TGCAGCGCGGAGGAAGACTACGAGCAGTACTTC. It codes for CSAEEDYEQYF.

CDR3 nucleotides: TGTGCCAGTAGTATAGGGAGGCAGGATAGCAATCAGCCCCAGCATTTT. Amino acids: CASSIGRQDSNQPQHF. J is TRBJ1-5 and V is TRBV19, with D unresolved. CDR1 LNHDA and CDR2 SQIVND come from the germline V gene (reference sequence). The V end was cut by 1 base, the J end by 0 bases, with 10 bases between. This CDR3 has 16 amino acids.

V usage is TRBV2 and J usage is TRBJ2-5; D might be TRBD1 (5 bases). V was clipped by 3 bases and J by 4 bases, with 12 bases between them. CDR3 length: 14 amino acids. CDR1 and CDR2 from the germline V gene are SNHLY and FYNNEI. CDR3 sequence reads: CASSDALRVETQYF. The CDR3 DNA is TGTGCCAGCAGTGACGCGCTCAGGGTAGAGACCCAGTACTTC.

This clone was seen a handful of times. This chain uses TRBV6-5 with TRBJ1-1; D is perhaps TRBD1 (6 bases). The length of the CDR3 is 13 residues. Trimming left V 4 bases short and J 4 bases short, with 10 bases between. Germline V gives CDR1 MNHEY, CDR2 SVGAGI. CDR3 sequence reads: CASSFKQGTEAFF. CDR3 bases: TGTGCCAGCAGTTTCAAACAGGGCACTGAAGCTTTCTTT.

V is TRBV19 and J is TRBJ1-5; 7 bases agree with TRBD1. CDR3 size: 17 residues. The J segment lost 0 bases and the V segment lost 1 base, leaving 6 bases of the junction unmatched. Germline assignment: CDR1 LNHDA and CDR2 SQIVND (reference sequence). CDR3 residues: CASSIGRGVYSNQPQHF. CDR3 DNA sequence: TGTGCCAGTAGTATAGGCAGGGGGGTCTATAGCAATCAGCCCCAGCATTTT.

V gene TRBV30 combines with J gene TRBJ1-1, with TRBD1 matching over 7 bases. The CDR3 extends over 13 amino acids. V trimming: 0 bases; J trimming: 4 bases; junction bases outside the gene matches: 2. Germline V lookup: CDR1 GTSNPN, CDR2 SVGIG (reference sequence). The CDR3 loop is CAWSVTGTTEAFF. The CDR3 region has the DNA TGTGCCTGGAGTGTGACAGGGACCACTGAAGCTTTCTTT.

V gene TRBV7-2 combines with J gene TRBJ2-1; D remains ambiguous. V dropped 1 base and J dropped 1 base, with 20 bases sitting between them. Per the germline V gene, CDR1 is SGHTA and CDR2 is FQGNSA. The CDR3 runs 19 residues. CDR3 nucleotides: TGTGCCAGCAGCTTAGTCCACTTGGTAGGAGCTACGTCCTACAATGAGCAGTTCTTC. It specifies CASSLVHLVGATSYNEQFF.

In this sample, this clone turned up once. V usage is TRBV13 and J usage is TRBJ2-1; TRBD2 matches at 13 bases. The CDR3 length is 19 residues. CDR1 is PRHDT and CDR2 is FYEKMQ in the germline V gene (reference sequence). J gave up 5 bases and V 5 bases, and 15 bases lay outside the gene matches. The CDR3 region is CASSPHGTSGTRNDNEQFF. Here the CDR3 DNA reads TGTGCCAGCAGCCCCCACGGGACTAGCGGGACTAGAAACGACAATGAGCAGTTCTTC. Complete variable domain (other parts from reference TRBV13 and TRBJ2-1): AAGVIQSPRHLIKEKRETATLKCYPIPRHDTVYWYQQGPGQDPQFLISFYEKMQSDKGSIPDRFSAQQFSDYHSELNMSSLELGDSALYFCASSPHGTSGTRNDNEQFFGPGTRLTVL.

The CDR3 sequence: CASSLSRGVGNTIYF. As DNA, the CDR3 is TGTGCCAGCAGCTTAAGTCGGGGGGTTGGAAACACCATATATTTT. The chain has TRBV7-8 and TRBJ1-3, with a weak D call TRBD1 (5 bases). Germline CDR1 SGHVS, CDR2 FQNEAQ. This CDR3 contains 15 residues. V was shortened by 2 bases and J by 3 bases, with 11 bases between the two germline ends.

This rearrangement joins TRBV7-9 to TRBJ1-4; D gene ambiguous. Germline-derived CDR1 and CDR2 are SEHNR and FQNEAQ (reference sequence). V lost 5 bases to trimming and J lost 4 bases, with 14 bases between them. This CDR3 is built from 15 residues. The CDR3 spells CASSGGRSYNEKLFF. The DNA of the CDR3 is TGTGCCAGCAGCGGAGGACGGAGCTATAATGAAAAACTGTTTTTT.

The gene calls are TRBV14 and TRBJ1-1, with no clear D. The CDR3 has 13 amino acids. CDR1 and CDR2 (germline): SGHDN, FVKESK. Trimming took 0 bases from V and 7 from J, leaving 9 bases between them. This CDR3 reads CASSQERAGEAFF. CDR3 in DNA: TGTGCCAGCAGCCAAGAGCGGGCAGGTGAAGCTTTCTTT.

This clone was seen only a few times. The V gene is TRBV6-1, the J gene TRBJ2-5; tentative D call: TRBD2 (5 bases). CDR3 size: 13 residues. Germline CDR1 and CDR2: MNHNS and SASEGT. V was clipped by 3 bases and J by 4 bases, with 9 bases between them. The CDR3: CASSDGLGETQYF. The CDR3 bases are TGTGCCAGCAGTGATGGACTCGGAGAGACCCAGTACTTC.

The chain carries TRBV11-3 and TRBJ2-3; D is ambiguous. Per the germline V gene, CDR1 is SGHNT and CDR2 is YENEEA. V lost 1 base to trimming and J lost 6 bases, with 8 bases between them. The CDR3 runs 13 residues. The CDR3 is CASSLVLLDTQYF. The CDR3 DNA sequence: TGTGCCAGCAGCTTAGTCCTCCTGGATACGCAGTATTTT.

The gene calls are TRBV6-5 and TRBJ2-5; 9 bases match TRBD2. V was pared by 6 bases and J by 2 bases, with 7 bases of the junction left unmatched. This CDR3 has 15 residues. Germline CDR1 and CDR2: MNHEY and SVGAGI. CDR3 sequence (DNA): TGTGCCAGCAGGGGAGCGGGAGGCCTGCAAGAGACCCAGTACTTC. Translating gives CASRGAGGLQETQYF.